The present TCR beta chain was sequenced within a study of blood T cell repertoires in COVID-19. This CDR3 has 11 amino acids. V was cut by 8 bases and J by 1 base, with 5 bases left in between. Germline V gene sequence: CDR1 SEHNR, CDR2 FQNEAQ (reference sequence). In this sample, this clone turned up a few times. Before being deemed recovered, Cohort 3 donors had two negative PCRs, clearance, or symptom resolution. Measured with immunoSEQ multiplex PCR; TCRdb has only the in-frame clones, and not every one. The profile shows approximately 450,000 clones, around 91% of them singletons. What was sequenced was PBMCs or T cells enriched from blood (not recorded which). The receptor was isolated from a man aged 30-40 years who had recovered from COVID-19. The chain couples TRBV7-9 to TRBJ1-1; D is ambiguous. As DNA, the CDR3 is TGTGCCAGCGCGGAGAACACTGAAGCTTTCTTT. Amino acids: CASAENTEAFF.